At least ten counts were recorded for the clone carrying this T cell receptor beta chain. Its antigen is currently unknown. Patients were excluded for uncontrolled infection, other autoimmune disease, pregnancy or lactation. Diagnoses were established using clinical symptoms, serum thyroxine and TRAb, thyroid ultrasound and orbital computed tomography. This sample is drawn from a study of T cells in Graves' hyperthyroidism and ophthalmopathy. General study points: Ophthalmopathy stood apart from stable hyperthyroidism in a 13 V-J model. Most clonotypes expanded in thyroid above 0.001 were likewise present in blood.

RNA transcripts were the template for amplifying TCR beta CDR3 regions. The primer set for the first-round RT-PCR of the TCR CDR3 was HTBI. TCRdb processed the multiplex PCR reads anew with MiXCR; each CDR3 protein has one entry. The sample records roughly 570,000 distinct CDR3 sequences, approximately 44% being singletons. CDR1 SQVTM and CDR2 ANQGSEA come from the germline V gene. The CDR3 sequence is 12 residues long. Trimming stripped 4 bases from V and 2 bases from J, with 8 bases between. Sequenced material: peripheral blood or thyroid tissue (not recorded which). The TCR sequence derives from an adult woman with Graves' disease, either hyperthyroidism or ophthalmopathy (not recorded which). The genes are TRBV29-1 and TRBJ2-5; D is possibly TRBD2 (5 bases). The CDR3 loop reads CSVAAAQETQYF. The CDR3 coding sequence is TGCAGCGTTGCAGCGGCTCAAGAGACCCAGTACTTC.